What follows describes a single TCR beta chain. The sample comes from a study of immune evolution from preneoplasia to lung adenocarcinoma. Measured with immunoSEQ multiplex PCR; TCRdb has only the in-frame clones, and not every one. This sample has 9,500 to 13,000 clones, with 75% to 80% found just once. Per germline, CDR1 MGHDK and CDR2 SYGVNS. Trimming took 6 bases from V and 0 from J, leaving 9 bases between them. The CDR3 length is 13 residues. This chain connects TRBV25-1 to TRBJ2-7; D uncertain. Input material: FFPE minimally invasive lung adenocarcinoma tissue. The source is a person aged 70 to 85 with lung adenocarcinoma. In nucleotides, the CDR3 is TGTGCCAGCAGAAACGAGTACTCCTACGAGCAGTACTTC. Residues: CASRNEYSYEQYF.